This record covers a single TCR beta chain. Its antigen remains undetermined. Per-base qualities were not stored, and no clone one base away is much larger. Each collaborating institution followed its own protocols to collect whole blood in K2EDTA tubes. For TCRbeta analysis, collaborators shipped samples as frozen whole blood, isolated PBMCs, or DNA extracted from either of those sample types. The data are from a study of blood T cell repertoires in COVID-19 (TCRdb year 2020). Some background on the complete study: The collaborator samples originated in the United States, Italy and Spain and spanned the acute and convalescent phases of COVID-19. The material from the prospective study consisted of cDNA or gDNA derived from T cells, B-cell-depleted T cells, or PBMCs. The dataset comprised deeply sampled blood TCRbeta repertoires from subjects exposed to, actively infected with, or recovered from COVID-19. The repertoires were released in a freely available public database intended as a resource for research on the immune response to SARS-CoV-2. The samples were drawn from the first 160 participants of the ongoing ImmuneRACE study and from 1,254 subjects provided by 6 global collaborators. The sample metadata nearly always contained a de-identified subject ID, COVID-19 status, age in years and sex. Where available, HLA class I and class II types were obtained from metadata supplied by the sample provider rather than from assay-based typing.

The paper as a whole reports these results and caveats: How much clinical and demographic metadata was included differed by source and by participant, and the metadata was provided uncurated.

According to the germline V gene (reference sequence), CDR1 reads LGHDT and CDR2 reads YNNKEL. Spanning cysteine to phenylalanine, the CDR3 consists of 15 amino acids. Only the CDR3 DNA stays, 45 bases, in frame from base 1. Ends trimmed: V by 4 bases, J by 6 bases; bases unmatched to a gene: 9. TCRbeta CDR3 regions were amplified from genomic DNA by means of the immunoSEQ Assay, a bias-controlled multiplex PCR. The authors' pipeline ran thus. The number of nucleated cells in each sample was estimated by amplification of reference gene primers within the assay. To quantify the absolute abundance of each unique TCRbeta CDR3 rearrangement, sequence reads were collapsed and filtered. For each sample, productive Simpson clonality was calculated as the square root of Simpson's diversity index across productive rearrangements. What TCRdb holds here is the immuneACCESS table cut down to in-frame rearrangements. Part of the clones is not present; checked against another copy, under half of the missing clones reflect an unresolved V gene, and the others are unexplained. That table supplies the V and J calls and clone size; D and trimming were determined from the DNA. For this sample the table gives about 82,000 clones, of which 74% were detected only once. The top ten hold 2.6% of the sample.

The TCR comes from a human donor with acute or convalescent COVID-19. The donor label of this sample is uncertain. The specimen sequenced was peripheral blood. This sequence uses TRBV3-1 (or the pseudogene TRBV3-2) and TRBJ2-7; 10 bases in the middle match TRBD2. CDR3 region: CASSPSASGSVEQYF. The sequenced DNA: TGTGCCAGCAGCCCCTCAGCTAGCGGGAGCGTCGAGCAGTACTTC.